This T cell receptor beta chain was captured in a study of T cell responses to AZD1222 COVID-19 vaccine. Concerning this clone: The target antigen is unknown.

The CDR3 length is 13 residues. Trimming stripped 3 bases from V and 4 bases from J, with 6 bases between. Per the germline V gene, CDR1 is MNHEY and CDR2 is SMNVEV (reference sequence). Sequencing was performed with immunoSEQ multiplex PCR; in TCRdb, only in-frame clones are kept and a portion is missing. The table shows some 120,000 clones, with approximately 84% occurring only once. Study results and caveats: Increases in Spike-specific TCR breadth and depth were seen after two AZD1222 doses. Clonal diversity may have been underestimated in mostly white British donors.

The chain carries TRBV27 and TRBJ2-2; no clear D. The specimen was peripheral blood, collected on day 0 of AZD1222 vaccination. The TCR comes from an adult in good health. The CDR3 bases are TGTGCCAGCAGTTTTCTCACCACCGGGGAGCTGTTTTTT. Encoded protein: CASSFLTTGELFF.